These 21 T cell receptor beta chains were all obtained from the same sample, sequenced in a study of shared clonotypes between healthy human individuals. Cells designated naive CD8 were CD45RO-negative and were positively selected for CCR7, with terminally differentiated effector memory CD45RA+ cells excluded. The data were produced by immunoSEQ multiplex PCR, yet TCRdb's version contains in-frame clones alone and is incomplete. Among approximately 650,000 clones listed, less than 97% were seen once. Source material: naive CD8+ T cells sorted from blood. These TCRs come from a woman in her thirties in good health.

The chain uses TRBV21-1 and TRBJ1-1. TRBV21-1 is noted as a pseudogene. The CDR3 runs to 11 residues. The DNA of the CDR3 is TGTGCCAGCAAAAATGACACTGAAGCTTTCTTT. Translation: CASKNDTEAFF.

The V call is TRBV25-1, the J call TRBJ1-1, with D possibly TRBD1 on 5 matching bases. V lost 8 bases to trimming and J lost 4 bases, with 11 bases between them. Germline loops: CDR1 MGHDK, CDR2 SYGVNS. The CDR3 loop spans 12 amino acids. The CDR3 is CASGQGVTEAFF. DNA for the CDR3: TGTGCCAGCGGGCAGGGTGTCACTGAAGCTTTCTTT. Full variable domain (remainder filled in from reference TRBV25-1 and TRBJ1-1): EADIYQTPRYLVIGTGKKITLECSQTMGHDKMYWYQQDPGMELHLIHYSYGVNSTEKGDLSSESTVSRIRTEHFPLTLESARPSHTSQYLCASGQGVTEAFFGQGTRLTVV.

Comments on this clone: An end of the junction differs from the germline gene, which may be a read error. The V gene is TRBV13, the J gene TRBJ2-7; 12 bases align to TRBD2. The CDR3 is made up of 16 amino acids. CDR1 is PRHDT and CDR2 is FYEKMQ in the germline V gene (reference sequence). The CDR3 DNA follows: TGTGCCAGCAGCATAGGTCCGGGACTAGCGGGTTACGAGCAGTACTTC. Amino acid sequence: CASSIGPGLAGYEQYF.

This chain joins TRBV25-1 and TRBJ2-5, with TRBD1 as a possible D gene (6 bases). This CDR3 has 17 amino acids. The germline V gene encodes CDR1 MGHDK and CDR2 SYGVNS. Trimming cost V 5 bases and J 2 bases, with 21 bases left between them. The chain's CDR3 is CASSSGGSSLVQETQYF. The CDR3 DNA reads as TGTGCCAGCAGTAGTGGGGGCTCCAGCTTAGTTCAAGAGACCCAGTACTTC.

V is TRBV10-1 and J is TRBJ2-7, with a weak D call TRBD1 (5 bases). V was shortened by 3 bases and J by 2 bases, with 8 bases between the two germline ends. CDR1 and CDR2 from the germline V gene are WNHNN and SYGVQD (reference sequence). The CDR3 runs 13 residues. The CDR3, as DNA: TGCGCCAGCAGTGATGTGGACACCTACGAGCAGTACTTC. This encodes CASSDVDTYEQYF.

The V call is TRBV2, the J call TRBJ2-7; no clear D. Germline CDR1 reads SNHLY; CDR2 reads FYNNEI. This CDR3 is 11 amino acids long. The germline V and J ends were trimmed by 4 bases and 6 bases, with 7 bases remaining between them. CDR3 coding DNA: TGTGCCAGCAGTGGGGGTATCGAGCAGTACTTC. Amino acid sequence: CASSGGIEQYF.

This rearrangement joins TRBV6-1 to TRBJ2-3, with TRBD1 identical over 10 bases. This CDR3 has 15 amino acids. V dropped 10 bases and J dropped 4; count of bases not matched to a gene: 11. Germline loops: CDR1 MNHNS, CDR2 SASEGT. DNA for the CDR3: TGTGCCACCCGGCTGGGACAGGGGAAAGCAGATACGCAGTATTTT. Translated: CATRLGQGKADTQYF.

This clone was picked up a small number of times. The rearrangement joins TRBV28 to TRBJ2-7, with 10 bases lining up with TRBD1. The CDR3 has 13 residues. After removal of 7 bases from V and 2 bases from J, the junction contained 2 bases not matched to a gene. Germline V gene data show CDR1 as MDHEN and CDR2 as SYDVKM. The CDR3 nucleotides are TGTGCCAGCAAGGGGACAGGGGCCTACGAGCAGTACTTC. Amino acid sequence: CASKGTGAYEQYF.

The chain joins TRBV2 to TRBJ1-1; a possible D gene is TRBD1 (5 bases). V was trimmed by 2 bases and J by 0 bases, leaving 13 bases between them. Per the germline V gene, CDR1 is SNHLY and CDR2 is FYNNEI. The CDR3 sequence is 16 residues long. Here the CDR3 reads CASSEFSGTMNTEAFF. The DNA of the CDR3 is TGTGCCAGCAGTGAATTCTCCGGGACTATGAACACTGAAGCTTTCTTT.

The chain recombines TRBV4-1 with TRBJ1-5, with a weak D call TRBD1 (6 bases). Germline assignment: CDR1 MGHRA and CDR2 YSYEKL. The CDR3 spans 16 residues. Trimming cost V 0 bases and J 2 bases, with 11 bases left between them. In DNA, the CDR3 is TGCGCCAGCAGCCAAGATGAGGGGGTGGGCAATCAGCCCCAGCATTTT. This sequence encodes CASSQDEGVGNQPQHF.

The rearrangement links TRBV13 to TRBJ1-3; D is undetermined. Trimming cost V 3 bases and J 4 bases, with 16 bases left between them. CDR1 is PRHDT and CDR2 is FYEKMQ in the germline V gene (reference sequence). This CDR3 is 16 amino acids long. The CDR3 sequence: CASSLVTGPNGNTIYF. DNA for the CDR3: TGTGCCAGCAGCTTGGTTACCGGGCCAAACGGAAACACCATATATTTT.

V is TRBV5-7 and J is TRBJ2-5, with a possible D match to TRBD1 (6 bases). TRBV5-7 is reported as an ORF; its role is uncertain. CDR3 length equals 14 residues. Trimming removed 4 bases from V and 1 base from J, with 11 bases in between. The CDR3 loop reads CASSGTGIQETQYF. CDR3 coding DNA: TGTGCCAGCAGCGGAACAGGGATCCAAGAGACCCAGTACTTC.

This chain uses TRBV28 with TRBJ2-1, with 10 nucleotides matching TRBD1. In germline, CDR1 is MDHEN, CDR2 SYDVKM. With V trimmed by 6 bases and J by 2 bases, 1 base remained unmatched. This CDR3 has 14 amino acids. CDR3 in amino acids: CASRGTGAYNEQFF. CDR3 bases: TGTGCCAGCAGAGGGACAGGGGCCTACAATGAGCAGTTCTTC.

V is TRBV9 and J is TRBJ2-3; 13 bases agree with TRBD2. CDR1 SGDLS and CDR2 YYNGEE come from the germline V gene. Losses at the gene ends were 3 bases for V and 5 bases for J; bases not matched to a gene: 6. CDR3 length: 16 residues. CDR3 sequence (DNA): TGTGCCAGCAGCGGGTCACTAGCGGGAGGGATAGATACGCAGTATTTT. As protein: CASSGSLAGGIDTQYF.

This clone was observed once. The chain combines TRBV13 with TRBJ1-5; D is perhaps TRBD1 (5 bases). V lost 0 bases, J lost 5 bases, and 11 bases lay in between. The CDR3 is 15 amino acids. CDR1 and CDR2 from the germline V gene are PRHDT and FYEKMQ (reference sequence). In DNA, the CDR3 is TGTGCCAGCAGCTTAGGCCGGGGGTACCATCAGCCCCAGCATTTT. Its protein is CASSLGRGYHQPQHF.

The rearrangement links TRBV27 to TRBJ2-2; 10 bases map to TRBD1. Losses at the gene ends were 6 bases for V and 5 bases for J; bases not matched to a gene: 3. The CDR3 is 14 amino acids. Germline loops: CDR1 MNHEY, CDR2 SMNVEV (reference sequence). The CDR3 region is CASSRTGGTGELFF. CDR3 in DNA: TGTGCCAGCAGCCGGACAGGGGGAACCGGGGAGCTGTTTTTT.

This chain joins TRBV27 and TRBJ2-7, with 7 positions matching TRBD1. Germline V lookup: CDR1 MNHEY, CDR2 SMNVEV (reference sequence). The V and J ends lost 6 bases and 3 bases, in that order; junction bases with no gene match: 8. The CDR3 spans 14 residues. The CDR3 region is CASRPGQHLYEQYF. The CDR3, as DNA: TGTGCCAGCAGACCGGGACAGCACCTCTACGAGCAGTACTTC.

This chain connects TRBV28 to TRBJ2-7; D possibly matches TRBD1 or TRBD2 (5 bases each). The CDR3 extends over 13 amino acids. Germline CDR1 is MDHEN and CDR2 is SYDVKM. Trimming cost V 5 bases and J 3 bases, with 11 bases left between them. The CDR3 here is CASSRDGDYEQYF. DNA for the CDR3: TGTGCCAGCAGTCGGGACGGCGACTACGAGCAGTACTTC.

The rearrangement joins TRBV7-9 to TRBJ2-1, with 9 positions matching TRBD1. J was trimmed by 4 bases and V by 4 bases; bases with no gene match: 8. Germline CDR1 SEHNR, CDR2 FQNEAQ (reference sequence). The CDR3 length is 16 residues. This CDR3 reads CASSSNRDREYNEQFF. The CDR3 DNA is TGTGCCAGCAGCTCAAACCGGGACAGGGAATACAATGAGCAGTTCTTC.

This rearrangement joins TRBV28 to TRBJ2-3; D not certain. The germline V and J ends were trimmed by 3 bases and 3 bases, with 7 bases remaining between them. The CDR3 is 13 amino acids. CDR1 and CDR2 (germline): MDHEN, SYDVKM. The CDR3 nucleotides are TGTGCCAGCAGTTTGGTTGCTACAGATACGCAGTATTTT. This gives the protein CASSLVATDTQYF.

This chain joins TRBV11-1 and TRBJ2-3; possibly TRBD1 for D (6 bases). The CDR3 runs to 19 residues. The germline CDR1 and CDR2 sequences are SGHAT and FQDESV (reference sequence). Trimming cost V 7 bases and J 0 bases, with 26 bases left between them. In nucleotides, the CDR3 is TGTGCCAGCACCGCATTACAGGGTCCGTGGGGGAGTAGCACAGATACGCAGTATTTT. Its translation is CASTALQGPWGSSTDTQYF.